The 16 T cell receptor beta chains below come from one sample, sequenced in a study of shared clonotypes between healthy human individuals. Sequencing used immunoSEQ multiplex PCR; TCRdb keeps in-frame clones, though not all of them. The profile shows fewer than 2.5 million clones, 93% of them singletons. Sequencing was done on a sample of naive CD4+ T cells from PBMCs. The subset is: CD45RA+ positively selected. These receptors all stem from a man between 18 and 35 years old in good health. Some clones in this sample may be carry-over from other donors' samples.

The V and J genes are TRBV19 and TRBJ2-3, with 8 bases aligning to TRBD1. Trimming took 5 bases from V and 6 from J; bases not matched to a gene: 10. CDR1 LNHDA and CDR2 SQIVND come from the germline V gene (reference sequence). The CDR3 loop spans 15 amino acids. The CDR3 sequence: CASSSHGRGLDTQYF. CDR3 DNA sequence: TGTGCCAGTAGTTCTCATGGCAGGGGGCTGGATACGCAGTATTTT.

J is TRBJ2-5 and V is TRBV5-4; 8 positions agree with TRBD1. Germline CDR1 SGHNT, CDR2 YYREEE (reference sequence). The CDR3 runs 13 residues. V lost 8 bases and J lost 3; bases outside the gene matches: 6. The CDR3 loop is CASRDRSEETQYF. The CDR3 bases are TGTGCCAGTCGGGACAGGTCGGAAGAGACCCAGTACTTC.

Turning to this clone: At one boundary the junction diverges from the germline segment, which might be a read error. Other DNA sequences in this specimen translate into the identical CDR3. The V and J genes are TRBV7-9 and TRBJ1-1; 7 bases map to TRBD1. Germline-derived CDR1 and CDR2 are SEHNR and FQNEAQ (reference sequence). The CDR3 length is 14 residues. The CDR3 DNA reads TGTGCCAGCAGCTCAAGACAGGGATACACTGAGGCTTTCTTT. It is translated as CASSSRQGYTEAFF.

This clone came up once. V usage is TRBV29-1 and J usage is TRBJ2-7; no firm D call. V lost 7 bases, J lost 2 bases, and 18 bases lay in between. Germline lookup yields CDR1 SQVTM and CDR2 ANQGSEA. This CDR3 contains 14 residues. The CDR3 is CSALVGSNTYEQYF. Here the CDR3 DNA reads TGCAGCGCCCTGGTGGGTAGCAACACCTACGAGCAGTACTTC.

CDR3 coding DNA: TGCGCCAGCAGCTTGGGGGAGGGGTCGCAGTATTTT. Its translation is CASSLGEGSQYF. The V call is TRBV5-1, the J call TRBJ2-3; 7 positions agree with TRBD2. V dropped 0 bases and J dropped 10; count of bases not matched to a gene: 2. There are 12 residues in the CDR3. Germline V lookup: CDR1 SGHRS, CDR2 YFSETQ.

The rearrangement joins TRBV9 to TRBJ2-1; D unresolved. CDR3 length: 15 amino acids. V was clipped by 0 bases and J by 3 bases, with 10 bases between them. Germline V lookup: CDR1 SGDLS, CDR2 YYNGEE. The CDR3 nucleotides are TGTGCCAGCAGCGTAGCTCTAGGTGGCTACAATGAGCAGTTCTTC. Translation: CASSVALGGYNEQFF.

The chain carries TRBV27 and TRBJ1-2; no clear D gene. V shed 7 bases and J shed 5 bases, with 14 bases lying between them. The CDR3 totals 13 residues. CDR1 and CDR2 (germline): MNHEY, SMNVEV (reference sequence). The CDR3 loop is CASTPGGFYGYTF. CDR3 coding DNA: TGTGCCAGCACACCTGGAGGGTTTTATGGCTACACCTTC.

This sequence joins TRBV5-4 and TRBJ2-5, with D unclear. CDR1 is SGHNT and CDR2 is YYREEE in the germline V gene (reference sequence). The ends were cut back, 4 bases at V and 4 bases at J, with 17 bases in the middle. The CDR3 has 15 residues. CDR3 sequence (DNA): TGTGCCAGCAGCCGTGGTGGCGCCCGGCCAGAGACCCAGTACTTC. This sequence encodes CASSRGGARPETQYF.

V is TRBV7-6 and J is TRBJ2-7; 10 positions agree with TRBD1. The trim removed 0 bases at V and 2 bases at J, leaving 4 bases unmatched. Germline assignment: CDR1 SGHVS and CDR2 FNYEAQ. The CDR3 runs to 16 residues. The CDR3 reads CASSLAPGTGAYEQYF. The CDR3 DNA sequence: TGTGCCAGCAGCTTAGCCCCCGGGACAGGGGCCTACGAGCAGTACTTC. Variable domain in full (rest from reference TRBV7-6 and TRBJ2-7): GAGVSQSPRYKVTKRGQDVALRCDPISGHVSLYWYRQALGQGPEFLTYFNYEAQQDKSGLPNDRFSAERPEGSISTLTIQRTEQRDSAMYRCASSLAPGTGAYEQYFGPGTRLTVT.

The chain links TRBV28 to TRBJ2-7, with TRBD2 matching over 10 bases. Germline CDR1 reads MDHEN; CDR2 reads SYDVKM. V dropped 5 bases and J dropped 6; count of bases not matched to a gene: 19. CDR3 length: 18 amino acids. CDR3 sequence (DNA): TGTGCCAGCAGTGCCGGCTTGGGGGTAGCGGGAGGCCCCCGCGAGCAGTACTTC. Its translation is CASSAGLGVAGGPREQYF.

This chain uses TRBV21-1 with TRBJ2-7. TRBV21-1 is a known pseudogene. The length of the CDR3 is 15 residues. The CDR3 DNA follows: TGTGCCAGCAGCCCCCGAGGGACGGGACGCAACGAGCAGTACTTC. It codes for CASSPRGTGRNEQYF.

CDR3: CASSLAFGAGNTIYF. The CDR3 nucleotides read TGCGCCAGCAGCTTGGCCTTTGGGGCTGGAAACACCATATATTTT. J is TRBJ1-3 and V is TRBV5-1; the D is unclear. V shed 0 bases and J shed 2 bases, with 9 bases lying between them. Germline-derived CDR1 and CDR2 are SGHRS and YFSETQ. The CDR3 is made up of 15 amino acids. Combining the CDR3 with reference TRBV5-1 and TRBJ1-3 gives the whole variable domain KAGVTQTPRYLIKTRGQQVTLSCSPISGHRSVSWYQQTPGQGLQFLFEYFSETQRNKGNFPGRFSGRQFSNSRSEMNVSTLELGDSALYLCASSLAFGAGNTIYFGEGSWLTVV.

The rearrangement uses TRBV28 and TRBJ2-5, with D unclear. The ends were cut back, 7 bases at V and 5 bases at J, with 11 bases in the middle. Germline CDR1 MDHEN, CDR2 SYDVKM. The CDR3 is 12 amino acids. The CDR3, as DNA: TGTGCCAGCACTGGAACATCGGAGACCCAGTACTTC. This sequence encodes CASTGTSETQYF. The whole variable domain, filled in from reference TRBV28 and TRBJ2-5, reads DVKVTQSSRYLVKRTGEKVFLECVQDMDHENMFWYRQDPGLGLRLIYFSYDVKMKEKGDIPEGYSVSREKKERFSLILESASTNQTSMYLCASTGTSETQYFGPGTRLLVL.

The chain links TRBV6-5 to TRBJ2-2; 10 nucleotides align to TRBD1. This CDR3 is 15 amino acids long. CDR1 is MNHEY and CDR2 is SVGAGI in the germline V gene. The V gene end was trimmed by 6 bases and the J gene end by 3 bases; junction bases not matched to a gene: 4. The CDR3 loop is CASRAGTGDTGELFF. CDR3 DNA: TGTGCCAGCAGGGCCGGGACAGGGGACACCGGGGAGCTGTTTTTT.

Turning to this clone: The sample contains more than one DNA sequence encoding this CDR3. The chain couples TRBV5-1 to TRBJ2-3; 9 bases match TRBD2. The CDR3 extends over 15 amino acids. The V gene end was trimmed by 1 base and the J gene end by 2 bases; junction bases not matched to a gene: 2. CDR1 is SGHRS and CDR2 is YFSETQ in the germline V gene. The CDR3 bases are TGCGCCAGCAGCTTGCCTAGCGGGGCCACAGATACGCAGTATTTT. Its protein is CASSLPSGATDTQYF.

On this clone: The junction does not match germline at one end; this may be a read error. The chain links TRBV9 to TRBJ2-1; 9 bases map to TRBD1. Germline V CDR1 and CDR2: SGDLS, YYNGEE. The length of the CDR3 is 14 residues. The CDR3 DNA is TGTGCCAGCACCGTACGGGACAGGGACAATGAGCAGTTCTTC. The encoded protein is CASTVRDRDNEQFF.